These 23 T cell receptor beta chains were all obtained from the same sample, sequenced in a study of PD-1 blockade in classical Hodgkin lymphoma. Some clones are missing from TCRdb's copy, which holds only in-frame ones; the method was immunoSEQ multiplex PCR. Of roughly 11,000 clones listed, 80% to 85% are singletons. With no exception, relapse followed autologous stem cell transplantation in all patients, and brentuximab vedotin exposure varied. PBMCs were thawed, and CD8+ T cells were then isolated from them by magnetic negative selection. Here the sequenced sample was CD8+ T cells from blood, taken at baseline. These TCRs come from a human donor with classical Hodgkin lymphoma.

The chain couples TRBV7-2 to TRBJ2-1, with 9 bases fitting TRBD2. In germline, CDR1 is SGHTA, CDR2 FQGNSA. The CDR3 is 16 amino acids. V dropped 1 base and J dropped 6; count of bases not matched to a gene: 7. This chain's CDR3 is CASSLVWREGSNEQFF. In nucleotides, the CDR3 is TGTGCCAGCAGCTTAGTTTGGCGGGAGGGCTCCAATGAGCAGTTCTTC.

The genes are TRBV5-6 and TRBJ2-7; D is possibly TRBD2 (6 bases). CDR1 is SGHDT, CDR2 YYEEEE, per germline. CDR3 length: 14 amino acids. Trimming removed 4 bases from V and 3 bases from J, with 14 bases in between. The CDR3 spells CASSRDSQGYEQYF. In DNA form, the CDR3 reads TGTGCCAGCAGCCGGGACTCCCAGGGCTACGAGCAGTACTTC.

The chain is built from TRBV6-1 and TRBJ2-3; 10 positions agree with TRBD2. Germline V gives CDR1 MNHNS, CDR2 SASEGT. V gave up 6 bases and J gave up 1 base; unmatched junction bases: 7. The CDR3 extends over 16 amino acids. The CDR3 sequence is CASSETGLAGTDTQYF. As DNA, the CDR3 is TGTGCCAGCAGCGAAACAGGACTAGCGGGCACAGATACGCAGTATTTT.

The J gene is TRBJ1-1, the V gene TRBV27; 7 bases agree with TRBD1. The V gene end was trimmed by 0 bases and the J gene end by 1 base; junction bases not matched to a gene: 2. Germline V gene sequence: CDR1 MNHEY, CDR2 SMNVEV (reference sequence). This CDR3 has 15 residues. As DNA, the CDR3 is TGTGCCAGCAGTTTATCATGGGACAGGAACACTGAAGCTTTCTTT. It is translated as CASSLSWDRNTEAFF.

The chain has TRBV29-1 and TRBJ2-3, with unresolved D. CDR1 and CDR2 (germline): SQVTM, ANQGSEA. Between the trimmed V and J ends, which lost 1 base and 5 bases, there was a span of 10 bases. This CDR3 spans 13 amino acids. CDR3 bases: TGCAGCGTTGAAGCCCCCTCCTTAGATACGCAGTATTTT. It translates to CSVEAPSLDTQYF.

This clone has only one observation. CDR3 sequence: CSVEEWGGEQFF. The CDR3, as DNA: TGCAGCGTTGAAGAGTGGGGGGGTGAGCAGTTCTTC. The rearrangement links TRBV29-1 to TRBJ2-1; 7 nucleotides line up with TRBD2. The CDR3 is made up of 12 amino acids. After removal of 0 bases from V and 9 bases from J, the junction contained 2 bases not matched to a gene. CDR1 is SQVTM, CDR2 ANQGSEA, per germline.

This sequence joins TRBV10-1 and TRBJ2-7, with 11 bases identical to TRBD1. Losses at the gene ends were 6 bases for V and 4 bases for J; bases not matched to a gene: 8. Germline values: CDR1 WNHNN, CDR2 SYGVQD (reference sequence). This CDR3 comprises 15 residues. CDR3 bases: TGCGCCAGCAGCGGAGTCGGGACAGGGGGTTACGAGCAGTACTTC. Translating gives CASSGVGTGGYEQYF.

The chain couples TRBV7-9 to TRBJ2-1; the match to TRBD1 covers 10 bases. CDR3 size: 15 residues. Germline CDR1 and CDR2: SEHNR and FQNEAQ (reference sequence). V was clipped by 3 bases and J by 8 bases; unmatched bases: 7. CDR3 nucleotide sequence: TGTGCCAGCAGCTTCCGGGACAGGGGAGGCCATGAGCAGTTCTTC. Protein sequence: CASSFRDRGGHEQFF.

The V and J genes are TRBV9 and TRBJ2-4; D not certain. Germline V gene lookup returns CDR1 SGDLS and CDR2 YYNGEE. CDR3 size: 14 residues. V shed 0 bases and J shed 0 bases, with 4 bases lying between them. The CDR3 nucleotides read TGTGCCAGCAGCGTAGGATTAGCCAAAAACATTCAGTACTTC. This codes for CASSVGLAKNIQYF.

This clone was observed a few times. The genes are TRBV5-4 and TRBJ2-1; 7 nucleotides align to TRBD2. The CDR3 runs 13 residues. The V gene's germline CDR1 is SGHNT and CDR2 YYREEE (reference sequence). The trim removed 4 bases at V and 8 bases at J, leaving 6 bases unmatched. The CDR3 DNA reads TGTGCCAGCAGCACCCGGGGGGTCGATGAGCAGTTCTTC. Translated, it gives CASSTRGVDEQFF.

The V gene is TRBV10-3, the J gene TRBJ1-1; D is possibly TRBD1 (6 bases). The CDR3 is 14 amino acids. Germline CDR1 ENHRY, CDR2 SYGVKD. Trimming left V 0 bases short and J 8 bases short, with 13 bases between. This chain's CDR3 is CAISESQQGIEAFF. The CDR3 DNA is TGTGCCATCAGTGAGTCCCAACAGGGAATCGAAGCTTTCTTT.

The chain joins TRBV5-1 to TRBJ2-1; 13 positions match TRBD2. This CDR3 contains 16 residues. The V segment lost 4 bases and the J segment 1 base; nucleotides outside the gene matches: 2. CDR1 is SGHRS, CDR2 YFSETQ, per germline. This CDR3 is CASSTGLAGSYNEQFF. CDR3 bases: TGCGCCAGCAGCACGGGACTAGCGGGATCCTACAATGAGCAGTTCTTC.

The V call is TRBV7-9, the J call TRBJ2-6; the D is unclear. Germline CDR1 and CDR2: SEHNR and FQNEAQ (reference sequence). The CDR3 totals 18 residues. Trimming stripped 5 bases from V and 0 bases from J, with 17 bases between. CDR3 sequence reads: CASSGVATSPSGANVLTF. As DNA, the CDR3 is TGTGCCAGCAGCGGGGTCGCAACCTCCCCCTCTGGGGCCAACGTCCTGACTTTC. The full variable domain, rest sourced from reference TRBV7-9 and TRBJ2-6, is DTGVSQNPRHKITKRGQNVTFRCDPISEHNRLYWYRQTLGQGPEFLTYFQNEAQLEKSRLLSDRFSAERPKGSFSTLEIQRTEQGDSAMYLCASSGVATSPSGANVLTFGAGSRLTVL.

This chain uses TRBV9 with TRBJ1-4; D not certain. Trimming left V 0 bases short and J 0 bases short, with 12 bases between. Looked up from germline, CDR1 is SGDLS and CDR2 is YYNGEE. This CDR3 has 17 amino acids. This chain's CDR3 is CASSVGSPYATNEKLFF. The CDR3 coding sequence is TGTGCCAGCAGCGTAGGGTCACCATATGCAACTAATGAAAAACTGTTTTTT. Variable domain in full (rest from reference TRBV9 and TRBJ1-4): DSGVTQTPKHLITATGQRVTLRCSPRSGDLSVYWYQQSLDQGLQFLIQYYNGEERAKGNILERFSAQQFPDLHSELNLSSLELGDSALYFCASSVGSPYATNEKLFFGSGTQLSVL.

The chain recombines TRBV29-1 with TRBJ1-1; 9 bases fit TRBD1. There are 13 residues in the CDR3. CDR1 SQVTM and CDR2 ANQGSEA come from the germline V gene. The J segment lost 1 base and the V segment lost 7 bases, leaving 4 bases of the junction unmatched. CDR3 coding DNA: TGCAGCGCGAGGACAGGGGCGAACACTGAAGCTTTCTTT. Translated: CSARTGANTEAFF.

The gene calls are TRBV11-2 and TRBJ2-7; D unresolved. This CDR3 comprises 13 residues. V lost 2 bases, J lost 4 bases, and 9 bases lay in between. In germline, CDR1 is SGHAT, CDR2 FQNNGV. CDR3 DNA: TGTGCCAGCAGCTTACGTGTCACATACGAGCAGTACTTC. Its protein product is CASSLRVTYEQYF.

The chain links TRBV7-9 to TRBJ2-5; a possible D gene is TRBD2 (6 bases). CDR3 length equals 12 residues. V shed 5 bases and J shed 4 bases, with 8 bases lying between them. Germline lookup yields CDR1 SEHNR and CDR2 FQNEAQ (reference sequence). CDR3 DNA: TGTGCCAGCAGCGTGGGGGGAGAGACCCAGTACTTC. It codes for CASSVGGETQYF.

The chain joins TRBV4-1 to TRBJ1-5; tentative D call: TRBD1 (6 bases). The germline CDR1 and CDR2 sequences are MGHRA and YSYEKL. The V end was cut by 2 bases, the J end by 0 bases, with 11 bases between. This CDR3 contains 16 residues. The CDR3 is CASSQFGQPSNQPQHF. The CDR3 bases are TGCGCCAGCAGCCAATTCGGACAGCCTAGCAATCAGCCCCAGCATTTT.

CDR3 DNA sequence: TGTGCCAGCAGCTTAACTAGCGGGAGCTACAACGAGCAGTACTTC. It specifies CASSLTSGSYNEQYF. The chain joins TRBV7-2 to TRBJ2-7, with 11 bases lining up with TRBD2. Germline V gene sequence: CDR1 SGHTA, CDR2 FQGNSA. The CDR3 is 15 residues long. J was trimmed by 5 bases and V by 2 bases; bases with no gene match: 5.

The chain combines TRBV4-1 with TRBJ2-1, with 8 bases lining up with TRBD1. The CDR3 totals 15 residues. V was clipped by 1 base and J by 7 bases; unmatched bases: 6. Germline-derived CDR1 and CDR2 are MGHRA and YSYEKL. The CDR3 DNA reads as TGCGCCAGCAGCCAAGCAGGGGGCGCGGGGAATGAGCAGTTCTTC. Its translation is CASSQAGGAGNEQFF.

The V gene is TRBV19, the J gene TRBJ2-3; 11 bases line up with TRBD2. Germline CDR1 reads LNHDA; CDR2 reads SQIVND (reference sequence). The CDR3 covers 16 residues. V shed 3 bases, J shed 2 bases, and the junction held 4 bases outside the gene matches. The CDR3 loop is CASSIRLAGLTDTQYF. Written as DNA, the CDR3 is TGTGCCAGTAGTATTAGACTAGCGGGGCTCACAGATACGCAGTATTTT.

The V gene is TRBV28, the J gene TRBJ1-1; TRBD1 matches 8 bases. V shed 5 bases, J shed 6 bases, and the junction held 11 bases outside the gene matches. Germline V CDR1 and CDR2: MDHEN, SYDVKM. The CDR3 sequence is 15 residues long. The DNA of the CDR3 is TGTGCCAGCAGTCAATCTACAGGGGGATGGGCTGAAGCTTTCTTT. It is translated as CASSQSTGGWAEAFF. Using reference TRBV28 and TRBJ1-1 for the parts outside the CDR3, the full variable domain is DVKVTQSSRYLVKRTGEKVFLECVQDMDHENMFWYRQDPGLGLRLIYFSYDVKMKEKGDIPEGYSVSREKKERFSLILESASTNQTSMYLCASSQSTGGWAEAFFGQGTRLTVV.

The chain recombines TRBV20-1 with TRBJ2-7, with D unresolved. The length of the CDR3 is 11 residues. Germline CDR1 is DFQATT and CDR2 is SNEGSKA (reference sequence). Trimming removed 2 bases from V and 3 bases from J, with 5 bases in between. The CDR3 DNA sequence: TGCAGTGCTAGACTTGTCTACGAGCAGTACTTC. Translation: CSARLVYEQYF.